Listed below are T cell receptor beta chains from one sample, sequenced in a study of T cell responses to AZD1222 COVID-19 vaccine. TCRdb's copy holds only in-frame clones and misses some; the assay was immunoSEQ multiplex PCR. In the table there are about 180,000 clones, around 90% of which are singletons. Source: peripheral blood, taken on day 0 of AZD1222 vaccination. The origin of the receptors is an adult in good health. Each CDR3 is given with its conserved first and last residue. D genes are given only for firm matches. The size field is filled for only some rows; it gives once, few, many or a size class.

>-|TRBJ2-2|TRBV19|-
CASRAPLNTGELFF
TGTGCCAGTAGGGCCCCTCTCAACACCGGGGAGCTGTTTTTT
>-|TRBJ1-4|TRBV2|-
CASTGWGRSNEKLFF
TGTGCCAGCACGGGTTGGGGGAGGTCGAATGAAAAACTGTTTTTT
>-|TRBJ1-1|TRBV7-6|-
CASSLARGGNTEAFF
TGTGCCAGCAGCTTAGCGCGGGGAGGCAACACTGAAGCTTTCTTT
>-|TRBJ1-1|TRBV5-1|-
CASSSGPGLNTEAFF
TGCGCCAGCAGCTCGGGACCGGGACTTAACACTGAAGCTTTCTTT
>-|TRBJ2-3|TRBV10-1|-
CASSDPRTAGTDTQYF
TGCGCCAGCAGTGACCCGAGGACGGCGGGCACAGATACGCAGTATTTT
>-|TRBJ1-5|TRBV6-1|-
CASSELQGNQPQHF
TGTGCCAGCAGTGAACTCCAGGGCAATCAGCCCCAGCATTTT
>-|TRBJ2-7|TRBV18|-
CASSPRYDDENEQYF
TGTGCCAGCTCACCACGGTACGACGACGAGAACGAGCAGTACTTC
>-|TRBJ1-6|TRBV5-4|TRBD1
CASSSGQGAYNSPLHF
TGTGCCAGCAGCTCCGGACAGGGGGCGTATAATTCACCCCTCCACTTT
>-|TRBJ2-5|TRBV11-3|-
CASSSGLEGGTQYF
TGTGCCAGCAGCTCCGGACTAGAAGGGGGGACCCAGTACTTC
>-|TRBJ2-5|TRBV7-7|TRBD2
CASSLETSGSRETQYF
TGTGCCAGCAGCTTGGAGACTAGCGGGTCTCGAGAGACCCAGTACTTC
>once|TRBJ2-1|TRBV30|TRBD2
CAWASGRSYNEQFF
TGTGCCTGGGCCAGCGGGAGGTCTTACAATGAGCAGTTCTTC
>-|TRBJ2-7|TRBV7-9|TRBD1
CASSRTGYEQYF
TGTGCCAGCAGCCGGACAGGCTACGAGCAGTACTTC
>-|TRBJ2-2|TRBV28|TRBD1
CASSFRGQILNTGELFF
TGTGCCAGCAGTTTTAGGGGGCAAATATTGAACACCGGGGAGCTGTTTTTT
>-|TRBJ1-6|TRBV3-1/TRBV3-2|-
CASRGHTGSTSPLHF
TGTGCCAGCAGGGGCCACACCGGATCAACCTCACCCCTCCACTTT
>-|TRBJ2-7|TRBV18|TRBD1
CASSAGTGGSYEQYF
TGTGCCAGCTCGGCGGGGACAGGGGGCTCCTACGAGCAGTACTTC
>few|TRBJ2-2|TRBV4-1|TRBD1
CASRIEGATGELFF
TGCGCCAGCAGAATCGAGGGGGCTACCGGGGAGCTGTTTTTT
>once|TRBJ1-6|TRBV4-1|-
CASSQDPGTPLHF
TGCGCCAGCAGCCAAGACCCCGGCACACCCCTCCACTTT
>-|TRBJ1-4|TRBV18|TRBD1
CASSPPDRVEKLFF
TGTGCCAGCTCACCACCTGACAGGGTTGAAAAACTGTTTTTT
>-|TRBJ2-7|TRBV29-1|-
CSAEVRGSPYEQYF
TGCAGCGCTGAGGTCCGGGGCAGTCCCTACGAGCAGTACTTC
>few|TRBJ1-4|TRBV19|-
CASSAQGVKKLFF
TGTGCCAGTAGTGCCCAGGGAGTGAAAAAACTGTTTTTT
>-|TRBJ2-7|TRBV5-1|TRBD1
CASSVGGQGPYEQYF
TGCGCCAGCAGCGTGGGGGGACAGGGGCCCTACGAGCAGTACTTC
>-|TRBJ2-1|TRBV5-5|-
CASSNRTDSYNEQFF
TGTGCCAGCAGCAACCGGACGGACTCCTACAATGAGCAGTTCTTC
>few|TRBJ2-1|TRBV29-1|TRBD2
CSKCGLAGCNEQFF
TGCAGCAAGTGCGGACTAGCGGGATGCAATGAGCAGTTCTTC
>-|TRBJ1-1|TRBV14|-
CASSSIGGNTEAFF
TGTGCCAGCAGCTCAATCGGGGGGAACACTGAAGCTTTCTTT
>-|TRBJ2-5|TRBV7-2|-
CASSHSRTWSGETQYF
TGTGCCAGCAGCCATAGTCGGACCTGGTCGGGAGAGACCCAGTACTTC
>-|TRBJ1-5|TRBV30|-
CAWKGQSNQPQHF
TGTGCCTGGAAAGGTCAGAGCAATCAGCCCCAGCATTTT
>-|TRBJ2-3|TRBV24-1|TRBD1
CATSDPGTGVTATQYF
TGTGCCACCAGTGATCCCGGGACAGGGGTAACGGCTACGCAGTATTTT
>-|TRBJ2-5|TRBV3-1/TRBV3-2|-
CASSQGSAGAYQETQYF
TGTGCCAGCAGCCAAGGAAGCGCGGGGGCGTACCAAGAGACCCAGTACTTC
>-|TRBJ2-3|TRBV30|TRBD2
CAWQSGGPSTDTQYF
TGTGCCTGGCAAAGCGGGGGCCCTAGCACAGATACGCAGTATTTT
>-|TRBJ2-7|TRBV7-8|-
CASSLALGLQYF
TGTGCCAGCAGCTTAGCGCTGGGGTTGCAGTACTTC
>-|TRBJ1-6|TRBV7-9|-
CASSLRGSASPLHF
TGTGCCAGCAGCTTACGGGGGTCGGCTTCACCCCTCCACTTT
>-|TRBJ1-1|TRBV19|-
CASSARTANTEAFF
TGTGCCAGTAGTGCTCGGACAGCGAACACTGAAGCTTTCTTT
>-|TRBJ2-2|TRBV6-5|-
CASSTTSTGELFF
TGTGCCAGCAGTACAACTAGCACCGGGGAGCTGTTTTTT
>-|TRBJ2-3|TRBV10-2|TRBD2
CASTLRGGGLPLTDTQYF
TGCGCCAGCACCCTCAGGGGCGGGGGGCTACCGCTCACAGATACGCAGTATTTT
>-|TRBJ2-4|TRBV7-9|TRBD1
CASSTAGGGSTKNIQYF
TGTGCCAGCAGCACCGCAGGGGGCGGATCAACCAAAAACATTCAGTACTTC
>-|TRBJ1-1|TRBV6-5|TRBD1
CASSSVGTGEVEAFF
TGTGCCAGCAGTTCTGTTGGGACAGGGGAGGTTGAAGCTTTCTTT
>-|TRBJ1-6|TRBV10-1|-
CASSASRNSPLHF
TGCGCCAGCAGTGCCTCCAGGAATTCACCCCTCCACTTT
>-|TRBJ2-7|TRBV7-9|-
CASSEGLHPEQYF
TGTGCCAGCAGCGAGGGGCTGCACCCCGAGCAGTACTTC
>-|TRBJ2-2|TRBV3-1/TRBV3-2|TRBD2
CASSRGLAPTSGELFF
TGTGCCAGCAGCCGAGGACTAGCACCCACCTCCGGGGAGCTGTTTTTT
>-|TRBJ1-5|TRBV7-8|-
CASSLGRQGLNQPQHF
TGTGCCAGCAGCTTAGGTAGGCAGGGACTAAATCAGCCCCAGCATTTT
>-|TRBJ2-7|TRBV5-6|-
CASSFVRSGTNPAEQYF
TGTGCCAGCAGCTTCGTCCGTTCCGGGACAAACCCCGCCGAGCAGTACTTC
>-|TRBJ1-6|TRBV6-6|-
CASSYGPDTNSPLHF
TGTGCCAGCAGTTACGGACCCGATACCAATTCACCCCTCCACTTT
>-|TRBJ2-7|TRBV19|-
CARPDYEQYF
TGTGCCAGACCAGATTACGAGCAGTACTTC
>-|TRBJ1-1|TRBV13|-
CASSLGGRQRNTEAFF
TGTGCCAGCAGCTTAGGCGGAAGACAGCGGAACACTGAAGCTTTCTTT
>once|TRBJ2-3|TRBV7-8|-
CASSLQGFADTQYF
TGTGCCAGCAGCTTACAGGGTTTTGCAGATACGCAGTATTTT